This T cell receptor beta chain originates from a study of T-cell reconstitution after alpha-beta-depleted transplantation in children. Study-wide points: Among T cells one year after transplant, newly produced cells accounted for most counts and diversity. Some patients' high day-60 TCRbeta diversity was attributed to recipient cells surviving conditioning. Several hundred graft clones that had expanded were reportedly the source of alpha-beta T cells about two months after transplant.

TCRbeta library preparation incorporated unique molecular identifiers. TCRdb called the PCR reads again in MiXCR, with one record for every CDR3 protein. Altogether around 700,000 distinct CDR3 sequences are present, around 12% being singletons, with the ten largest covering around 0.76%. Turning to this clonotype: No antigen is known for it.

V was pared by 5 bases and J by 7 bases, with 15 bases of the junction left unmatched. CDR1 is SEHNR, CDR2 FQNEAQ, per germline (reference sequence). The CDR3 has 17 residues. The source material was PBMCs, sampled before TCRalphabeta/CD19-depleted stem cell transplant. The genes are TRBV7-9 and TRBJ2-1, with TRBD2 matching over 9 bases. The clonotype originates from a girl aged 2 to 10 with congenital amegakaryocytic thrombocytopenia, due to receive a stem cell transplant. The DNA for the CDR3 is TGTGCCAGCAGCCTCTCCCTTAGCGGGAGTAAGAGGAATGAGCAGTTCTTC. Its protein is CASSLSLSGSKRNEQFF.